The rows below give T cell receptor beta chains drawn from one sample of a study of T cell responses to AZD1222 COVID-19 vaccine. This table comes from immunoSEQ multiplex PCR, and its TCRdb copy is limited to in-frame clones, with some not included. The data contain about 100,000 clones, approximately 87% of them singletons. The specimen comprised peripheral blood, sampled on day 0 of AZD1222 vaccination. The receptors here all came from an adult in good health. The CDR3 runs from the conserved cysteine through the conserved F or W. The D gene is left open where the match is weak. Clone size is shown for a subset of rows, as once, few, many or a class of expanded clone.

J | D | V | size | CDR3 | DNA
TRBJ1-2 | NA | TRBV5-8 | NA | CASSLGYFTGTESYTF | TGTGCCAGCAGCCTAGGCTACTTCACAGGGACGGAAAGCTACACCTTC
TRBJ2-5 | NA | TRBV7-2 | NA | CASSLAGEGETQYF | TGTGCCAGCAGCTTAGCCGGGGAAGGAGAGACCCAGTACTTC
TRBJ1-2 | NA | TRBV6-2/TRBV6-3 | NA | CASSPTYHGYTF | TGTGCCAGCAGTCCCACTTATCATGGCTACACCTTC
TRBJ2-5 | TRBD2 | TRBV28 | NA | CASRIIGGSGQETQYF | TGTGCCAGCAGGATAATCGGGGGGAGTGGGCAAGAGACCCAGTACTTC
TRBJ1-6 | TRBD1 | TRBV18 | NA | CASSPNDRGNSPLHF | TGTGCCAGCTCACCCAATGACAGGGGAAATTCACCCCTCCACTTT
TRBJ2-1 | TRBD1 | TRBV29-1 | NA | CSVDEGQAYNEQFF | TGCAGCGTTGACGAGGGACAGGCCTACAATGAGCAGTTCTTC
TRBJ1-5 | TRBD1 | TRBV2 | NA | CASRPGTGGNQPQHF | TGTGCCAGCAGGCCCGGGACAGGGGGCAATCAGCCCCAGCATTTT
TRBJ1-2 | NA | TRBV9 | NA | CASSQASYGYTF | TGTGCCAGCAGCCAAGCGAGCTATGGCTACACCTTC
TRBJ2-7 | TRBD1 | TRBV28 | NA | CASSPLRDRGNEQYF | TGTGCCAGCAGTCCCCTCCGGGACAGGGGCAACGAGCAGTACTTC
TRBJ1-1 | NA | TRBV29-1 | NA | CSAEWGGNTEAFF | TGCAGCGCTGAATGGGGGGGGAACACTGAAGCTTTCTTT
TRBJ1-1 | NA | TRBV5-1 | NA | CASSLGGVRNTEAFF | TGCGCCAGCAGCTTAGGGGGGGTCAGGAACACTGAAGCTTTCTTT
TRBJ2-1 | NA | TRBV7-2 | NA | CASSLEVSAGLGEQFF | TGTGCCAGCAGCTTAGAGGTATCGGCGGGTCTCGGTGAGCAGTTCTTC
TRBJ1-2 | NA | TRBV7-2 | few | CASSSARANYGYTF | TGTGCCAGCAGCTCGGCCAGGGCAAACTATGGCTACACCTTC